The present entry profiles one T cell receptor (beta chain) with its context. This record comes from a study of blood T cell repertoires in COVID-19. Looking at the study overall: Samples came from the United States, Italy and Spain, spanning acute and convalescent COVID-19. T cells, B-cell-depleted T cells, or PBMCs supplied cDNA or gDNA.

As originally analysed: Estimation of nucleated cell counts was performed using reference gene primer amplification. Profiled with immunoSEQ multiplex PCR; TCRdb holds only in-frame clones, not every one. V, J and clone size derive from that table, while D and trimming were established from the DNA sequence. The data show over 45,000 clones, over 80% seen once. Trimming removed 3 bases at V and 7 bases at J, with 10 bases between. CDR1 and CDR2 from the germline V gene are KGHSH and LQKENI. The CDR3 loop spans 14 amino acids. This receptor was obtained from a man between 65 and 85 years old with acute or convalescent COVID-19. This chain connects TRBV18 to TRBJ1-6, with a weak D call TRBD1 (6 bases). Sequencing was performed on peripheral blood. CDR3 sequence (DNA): TGTGCCAGCTCACCTGGACAGTCGAATTCACCCCTCCACTTT. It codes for CASSPGQSNSPLHF.